A selection of T cell receptor beta chains follows, all from one sample in a study of CD8 T cells in Susac syndrome. TCRdb reprocessed the immunoSEQ multiplex PCR reads via MiXCR and lists one record per CDR3 protein. Seen here are 80,000 or so distinct CDR3 sequences, roughly 94% observed once, and the top ten hold more than 0.4%. Sequenced: CD8+ T cells from PBMCs. Source of these receptors: a human donor with Susac syndrome. Both conserved end residues are part of each CDR3. The order of the fields is J gene, D gene, V gene, clone size, CDR3 DNA, CDR3 protein. The D gene is left open where the match is weak. Not every row has a clone size; where given, it reads once, few, many or a size class.

TRBJ2-7 NA TRBV12-5 NA TGTGCTAGTGGTTTGAGCGATTTCTACGAGCAGTACTTC CASGLSDFYEQYF
TRBJ2-3 TRBD1 TRBV5-4 NA TGTGCCAGCAGGATAGGACAGGCAAGCACAGATACGCAGTATTTT CASRIGQASTDTQYF
TRBJ1-2 NA TRBV9 NA TGTGCCAGCAGCGTAGATAGAAGCGGCTACACCTTC CASSVDRSGYTF
TRBJ1-2 TRBD1 TRBV24-1 NA TGTGCCACCAGTGACGCCACAGGGGGCGGCTACACCTTC CATSDATGGGYTF
TRBJ2-7 NA TRBV27 NA TGTGCCGCAGGATTCCTCTCCTACGAGCAGTACTTC CAAGFLSYEQYF
TRBJ2-7 NA TRBV7-8 NA TGTGCCAGCAGCTTGGACGGGGACTACGAGCAGTACTTC CASSLDGDYEQYF
TRBJ1-6 NA TRBV11-2 NA TGTGCCAGCAGCTTAGGGGGGTCAGGCTCACCCCTCCACTTT CASSLGGSGSPLHF
TRBJ2-5 NA TRBV6-2/TRBV6-3 NA TGTGCCAGCAGTTACTCGATTGCAGGACAAGAGACCCAGTACTTC CASSYSIAGQETQYF
TRBJ2-7 TRBD1 TRBV27 NA TGTGCCAGCAGTCAGGGGGACGAGCAGTACTTC CASSQGDEQYF
TRBJ2-5 NA TRBV5-1 once TGCGCCAGCAGCTTGGCGACGGGACAAGAGACCCAGTACTTC CASSLATGQETQYF
TRBJ2-7 NA TRBV20-1 NA TGCAGTGCTTCACGTACCGGGGGGCTAACCTACGAGCAGTACTTC CSASRTGGLTYEQYF
TRBJ2-1 TRBD2 TRBV7-3 NA TGTGCCAGCAGCCCCCACGGGGGGGGGCTCAATGAGCAGTTCTTC CASSPHGGGLNEQFF
TRBJ2-7 TRBD1 TRBV7-9 NA TGTGCCAGCAGCTTAGAAGTTTGGGACAGCCGCTCCTACGAGCAGTACTTC CASSLEVWDSRSYEQYF
TRBJ2-7 NA TRBV28 few TGTGCCAGCAGTTTCGACGGGGGCGGCTACGAGCAGTACTTC CASSFDGGGYEQYF
TRBJ2-1 TRBD2 TRBV7-9 NA TGTGCCAGCAGCTTGGGGACTAGCGGCTGGTCCTACAATGAGCAGTTCTTC CASSLGTSGWSYNEQFF
TRBJ2-4 NA TRBV13 once TGTGCCAGCAGCTTTGAGGGAGAGGCCAAAAACATTCAGTACTTC CASSFEGEAKNIQYF
TRBJ2-3 TRBD1 TRBV12-3/TRBV12-4 NA TGTGCCAGCAGTGCCGGGACAGGGGTGACAGATACGCAGTATTTT CASSAGTGVTDTQYF
TRBJ1-1 NA TRBV9 NA TGTGCCAGCAGCGTAGAGAGCCCAGGACCGAACACTGAAGCTTTCTTT CASSVESPGPNTEAFF
TRBJ1-1 TRBD1 TRBV5-1 NA TGCGCCAGCAGCATCTCGACAGGGGGCTCAACTGAAGCTTTCTTT CASSISTGGSTEAFF
TRBJ2-7 NA TRBV2 NA TGTGCCAGCCTGGGGAGGGACACACCCTACGAGCAGTACTTC CASLGRDTPYEQYF
TRBJ1-1 NA TRBV20-1 NA TGCAGTAAGGTGGGAAACACTGAAGCTTTCTTT CSKVGNTEAFF
TRBJ2-7 NA TRBV20-1 NA TGCAGTGCTAGAGATCAAGCGGATTACGAGCAGTACTTC CSARDQADYEQYF
TRBJ2-7 NA TRBV5-6 once TGTGCCAGCAGCCCTGGGTCAGCCTACGAGCAGTACTTC CASSPGSAYEQYF
TRBJ1-2 NA TRBV20-1 NA TGCAGTGCTAGGGGAGGACTCAAAGCTAACTATGGCTACACCTTC CSARGGLKANYGYTF
TRBJ2-7 TRBD1 TRBV2 NA TGTGCCAGCAGTGAAAGGGGGCACGAGCAGTACTTC CASSERGHEQYF
TRBJ1-5 TRBD1 TRBV27 NA TGTGCCAGCAGTTTACAGGGGGGCAGACGCAATCAGCCCCAGCATTTT CASSLQGGRRNQPQHF
TRBJ2-7 TRBD1 TRBV4-1 NA TGCGCCAGCAGCCAAGAAGGGACAGGAATATACGAGCAGTACTTC CASSQEGTGIYEQYF
TRBJ2-2 NA TRBV11-2 once TGTGCCAGCAGCGAAGGACAGCTAAACACCGGGGAGCTGTTTTTT CASSEGQLNTGELFF
TRBJ2-3 TRBD2 TRBV11-2 once TGTGCCAGCAGCCGAACACCAAGCGGGGGGGGCACAGATACGCAGTATTTT CASSRTPSGGGTDTQYF
TRBJ1-3 NA TRBV3-1 NA TGTGCCAGCAGCCAAAGGGCTATGGCTGGAAACACCATATATTTT CASSQRAMAGNTIYF
TRBJ2-7 NA TRBV10-3 NA TGTGCCATCAGTGAAACAGGACCCTACGAGCAGTACTTC CAISETGPYEQYF
TRBJ1-6 NA TRBV25-1 NA TGTGCCAGCAGTGAAGGGTTCTCCTATAATTCACCCCTCCACTTT CASSEGFSYNSPLHF
TRBJ2-2 NA TRBV20-1 NA TGCAGTGCCCCGGACAGCCGGAACACCGGGGAGCTGTTTTTT CSAPDSRNTGELFF
TRBJ2-5 NA TRBV7-9 NA TGTGCCAGCAGCTTACATATGTTTGAGACCCAGTACTTC CASSLHMFETQYF
TRBJ2-7 TRBD2 TRBV12-3/TRBV12-4 NA TGTGCCAGCAGTTTCCGGACTAGCGGAACCTACGAGCAGTACTTC CASSFRTSGTYEQYF
TRBJ1-6 NA TRBV3-1 NA TGTGCCAGCAGCCAAGATCGAGGATTGAAGGCACTGAATTCACCCCTCCACTTT CASSQDRGLKALNSPLHF
TRBJ2-1 NA TRBV6-2/TRBV6-3 NA TGTGCCAGCAGTTACTCGAGGGCGGGGCCTTTCAATGAGCAGTTCTTC CASSYSRAGPFNEQFF
TRBJ2-3 NA TRBV29-1 NA TGCAGCACAGACGGTCTCAGTGGCACAGATACGCAGTATTTT CSTDGLSGTDTQYF
TRBJ2-3 TRBD2 TRBV13 NA TGTGCCAGCAGCTCACTAGCGGTTGTAGATACGCAGTATTTT CASSSLAVVDTQYF
TRBJ2-7 TRBD2 TRBV29-1 NA TGCAGCGCGACTCCGGGGGGTTCCTACGAGCAGTACTTC CSATPGGSYEQYF
TRBJ2-5 NA TRBV12-3/TRBV12-4 NA TGTGCCAGCTTGGGACTTAACCTTGACTTC CASLGLNLDF
TRBJ2-4 NA TRBV2 NA TGTGCCAGCAGTGATGGCCTGGAGTACTTC CASSDGLEYF
TRBJ2-7 NA TRBV11-2 NA TGTGCCAGCAGCTCACCATTCGGGGACGAGCAGTACTTC CASSSPFGDEQYF
TRBJ2-4 NA TRBV5-6 few TGTGCCAGCAGCTTGACGGCAGGGAAGGAGGCCAAAAACATTCAGTACTTC CASSLTAGKEAKNIQYF
TRBJ2-1 TRBD2 TRBV29-1 NA TGCAGCGTTGAAGAAGCGGGGGGCCCCAATGAGCAGTTCTTC CSVEEAGGPNEQFF
TRBJ1-2 NA TRBV9 NA TGTGCCAGCAGGGACGGGATCTATGGCTACACCTTC CASRDGIYGYTF
TRBJ2-4 NA TRBV9 once TGTGCCAGCGGAGGTGATTTGGGCATTCAGTACTTC CASGGDLGIQYF
TRBJ2-1 NA TRBV9 NA TGTGCCAGCAGCGTCAGGACAGAGTTTTTTGAGCAGTTCTTC CASSVRTEFFEQFF
TRBJ2-1 NA TRBV4-2 NA TGTGCCAGCAGCCAACAATGGAACAGCTACAATGAGCAGTTCTTC CASSQQWNSYNEQFF
TRBJ2-2 TRBD2 TRBV12-3/TRBV12-4 NA TGTGCCAGCAGATTAGCGGGGGGGCACACCGGGGAGCTGTTTTTT CASRLAGGHTGELFF
TRBJ2-3 TRBD2 TRBV20-1 NA TGCAGTGCTAGAAGGCCTAGCGGGGCGACAGATACGCAGTATTTT CSARRPSGATDTQYF
TRBJ1-5 TRBD1 TRBV4-3 NA TGCGCCAGCAGCCAAGATCTCACAGGGGTACAGCCCCAGCATTTT CASSQDLTGVQPQHF
TRBJ2-5 TRBD1 TRBV28 NA TGTGCCACCAGCCGGGGACAGGGTCCTCAAGAGACCCAGTACTTC CATSRGQGPQETQYF
TRBJ2-7 NA TRBV24-1 NA TGTGCCACCAGTGATTCGGTCTCCACGGACGAGCAGTACTTC CATSDSVSTDEQYF